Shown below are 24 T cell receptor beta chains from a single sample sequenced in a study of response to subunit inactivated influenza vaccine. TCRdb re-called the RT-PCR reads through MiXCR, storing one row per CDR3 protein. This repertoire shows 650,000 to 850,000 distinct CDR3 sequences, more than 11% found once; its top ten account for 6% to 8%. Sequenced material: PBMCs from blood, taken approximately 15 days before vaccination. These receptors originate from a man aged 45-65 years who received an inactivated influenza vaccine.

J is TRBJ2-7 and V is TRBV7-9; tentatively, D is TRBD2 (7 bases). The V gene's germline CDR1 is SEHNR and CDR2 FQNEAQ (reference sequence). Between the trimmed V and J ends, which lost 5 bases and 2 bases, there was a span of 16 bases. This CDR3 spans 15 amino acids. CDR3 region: CASSPRGGITYEQYF. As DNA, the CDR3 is TGTGCCAGCAGCCCCAGGGGAGGGATTACCTACGAGCAGTACTTC.

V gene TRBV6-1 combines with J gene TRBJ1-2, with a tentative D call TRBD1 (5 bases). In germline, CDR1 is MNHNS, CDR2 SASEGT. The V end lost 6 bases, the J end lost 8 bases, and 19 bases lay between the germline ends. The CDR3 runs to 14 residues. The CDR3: CASSSYVGDIGYTF. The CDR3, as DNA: TGTGCCAGCAGCTCCTATGTGGGGGATATAGGCTACACCTTC.

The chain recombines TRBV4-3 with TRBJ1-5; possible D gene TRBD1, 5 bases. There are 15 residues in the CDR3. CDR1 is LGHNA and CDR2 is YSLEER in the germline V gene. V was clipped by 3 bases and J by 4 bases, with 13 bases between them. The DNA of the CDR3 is TGCGCCAGCAGCCACACTTCAGGGTCAAATCAGCCCCAGCATTTT. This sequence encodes CASSHTSGSNQPQHF.

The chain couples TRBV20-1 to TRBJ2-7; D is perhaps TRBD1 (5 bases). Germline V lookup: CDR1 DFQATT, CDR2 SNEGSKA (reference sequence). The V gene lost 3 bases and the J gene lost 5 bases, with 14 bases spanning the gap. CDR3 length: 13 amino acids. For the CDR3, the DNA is TGCAGTGCTAGTGATCAGGGTGTTGACGAGCAGTACTTC. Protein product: CSASDQGVDEQYF.

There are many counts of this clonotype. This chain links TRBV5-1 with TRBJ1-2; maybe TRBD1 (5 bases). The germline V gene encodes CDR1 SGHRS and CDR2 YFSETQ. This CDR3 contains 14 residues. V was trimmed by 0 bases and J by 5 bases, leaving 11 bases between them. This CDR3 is CASSLVQGGYGYTF. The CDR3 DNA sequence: TGCGCCAGCAGCTTGGTCCAGGGAGGATATGGCTACACCTTC. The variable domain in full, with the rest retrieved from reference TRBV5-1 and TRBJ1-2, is KAGVTQTPRYLIKTRGQQVTLSCSPISGHRSVSWYQQTPGQGLQFLFEYFSETQRNKGNFPGRFSGRQFSNSRSEMNVSTLELGDSALYLCASSLVQGGYGYTFGSGTRLTVV.

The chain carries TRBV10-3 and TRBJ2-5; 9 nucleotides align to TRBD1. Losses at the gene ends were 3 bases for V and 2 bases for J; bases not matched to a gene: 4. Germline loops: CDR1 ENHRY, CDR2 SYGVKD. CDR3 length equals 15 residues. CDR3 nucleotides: TGTGCCATCAGTGAACCAGGACAGGGGCAAGAGACCCAGTACTTC. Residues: CAISEPGQGQETQYF.

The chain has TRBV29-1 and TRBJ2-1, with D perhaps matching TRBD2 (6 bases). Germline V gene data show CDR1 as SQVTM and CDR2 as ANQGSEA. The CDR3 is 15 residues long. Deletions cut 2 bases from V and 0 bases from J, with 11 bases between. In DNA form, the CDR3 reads TGCAGCGTTGAAAGAGGAGGGAACTCCTACAATGAGCAGTTCTTC. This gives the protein CSVERGGNSYNEQFF.

In DNA, the CDR3 is TGCAGTGCTCGGAGACAGGGGGCGGTCGGGGAGCTGTTTTTT. This codes for CSARRQGAVGELFF. V gene TRBV20-1 combines with J gene TRBJ2-2; 10 bases line up with TRBD1. CDR3 size: 14 residues. V lost 5 bases and J lost 7; bases outside the gene matches: 7. Per the germline V gene, CDR1 is DFQATT and CDR2 is SNEGSKA (reference sequence).

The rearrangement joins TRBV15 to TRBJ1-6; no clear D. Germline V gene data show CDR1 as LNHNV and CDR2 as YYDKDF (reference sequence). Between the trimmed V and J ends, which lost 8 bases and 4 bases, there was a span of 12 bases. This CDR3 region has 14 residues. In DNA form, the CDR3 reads TGTGCCACCGCGCCGGACGGATATAATTCACCCCTCCACTTT. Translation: CATAPDGYNSPLHF. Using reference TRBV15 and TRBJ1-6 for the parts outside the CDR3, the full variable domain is DAMVIQNPRYQVTQFGKPVTLSCSQTLNHNVMYWYQQKSSQAPKLLFHYYDKDFNNEADTPDNFQSRRPNTSFCFLDIRSPGLGDTAMYLCATAPDGYNSPLHFGNGTRLTVT.

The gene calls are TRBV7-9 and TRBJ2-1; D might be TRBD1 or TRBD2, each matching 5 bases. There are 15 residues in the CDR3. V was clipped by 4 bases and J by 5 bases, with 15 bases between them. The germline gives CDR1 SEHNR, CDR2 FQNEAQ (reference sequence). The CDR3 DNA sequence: TGTGCCAGCAGCTCAGTATTCGGGGCTGACAATGAGCAGTTCTTC. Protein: CASSSVFGADNEQFF.

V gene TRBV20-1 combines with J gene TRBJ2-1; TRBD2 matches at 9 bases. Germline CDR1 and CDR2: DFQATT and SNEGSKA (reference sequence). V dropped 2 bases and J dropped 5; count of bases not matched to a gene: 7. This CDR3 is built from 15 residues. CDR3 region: CSARKGGGADNEQFF. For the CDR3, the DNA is TGCAGTGCTAGAAAGGGCGGGGGGGCCGACAATGAGCAGTTCTTC.

This CDR3 is CAISESALGANVLTF. The DNA for the CDR3 is TGTGCCATCAGTGAGTCGGCTCTGGGGGCCAACGTCCTGACTTTC. This chain links TRBV10-3 with TRBJ2-6; D remains unclear. This CDR3 is built from 15 residues. In germline, CDR1 is ENHRY, CDR2 SYGVKD. The V end was cut by 0 bases, the J end by 4 bases, with 7 bases between.

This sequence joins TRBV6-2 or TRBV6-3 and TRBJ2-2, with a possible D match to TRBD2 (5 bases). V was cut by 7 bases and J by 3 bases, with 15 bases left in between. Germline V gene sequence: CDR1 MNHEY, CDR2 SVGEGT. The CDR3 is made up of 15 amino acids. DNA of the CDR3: TGTGCCAGCAACCAGGCGAGGGAGTACACCGGGGAGCTGTTTTTT. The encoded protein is CASNQAREYTGELFF.

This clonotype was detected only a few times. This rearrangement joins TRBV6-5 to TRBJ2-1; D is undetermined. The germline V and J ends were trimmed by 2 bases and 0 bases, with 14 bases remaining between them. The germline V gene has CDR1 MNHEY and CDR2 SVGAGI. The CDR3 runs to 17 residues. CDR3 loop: CASSYATLWSSYNEQFF. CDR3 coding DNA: TGTGCCAGCAGTTACGCTACACTCTGGAGCTCCTACAATGAGCAGTTCTTC.

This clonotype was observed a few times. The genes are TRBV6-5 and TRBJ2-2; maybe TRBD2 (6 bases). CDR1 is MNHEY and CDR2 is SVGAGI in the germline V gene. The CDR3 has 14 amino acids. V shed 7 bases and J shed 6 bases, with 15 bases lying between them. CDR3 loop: CASISGTSPGELFF. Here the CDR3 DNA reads TGTGCCAGCATTTCCGGGACTTCACCCGGGGAGCTGTTTTTT.

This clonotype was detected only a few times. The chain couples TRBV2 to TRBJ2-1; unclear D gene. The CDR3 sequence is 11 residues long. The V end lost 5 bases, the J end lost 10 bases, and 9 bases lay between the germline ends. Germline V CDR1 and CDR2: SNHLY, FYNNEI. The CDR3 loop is CASSPRLEQFF. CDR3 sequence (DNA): TGTGCCAGCAGTCCTCGACTGGAGCAGTTCTTC.

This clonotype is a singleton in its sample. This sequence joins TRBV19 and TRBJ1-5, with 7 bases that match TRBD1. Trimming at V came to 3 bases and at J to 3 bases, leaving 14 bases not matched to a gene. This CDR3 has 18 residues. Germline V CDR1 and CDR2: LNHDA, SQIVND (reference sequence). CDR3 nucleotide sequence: TGTGCCAGTAGTATGGTCCGCGGGACAGTACCTTACAATCAGCCCCAGCATTTT. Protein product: CASSMVRGTVPYNQPQHF.

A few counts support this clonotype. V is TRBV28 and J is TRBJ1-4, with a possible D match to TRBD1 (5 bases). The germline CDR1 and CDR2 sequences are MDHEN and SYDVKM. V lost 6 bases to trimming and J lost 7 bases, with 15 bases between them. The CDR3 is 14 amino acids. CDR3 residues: CASRMTAGGEKLFF. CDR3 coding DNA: TGTGCCAGCAGGATGACAGCGGGAGGTGAAAAACTGTTTTTT. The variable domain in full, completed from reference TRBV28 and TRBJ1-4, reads DVKVTQSSRYLVKRTGEKVFLECVQDMDHENMFWYRQDPGLGLRLIYFSYDVKMKEKGDIPEGYSVSREKKERFSLILESASTNQTSMYLCASRMTAGGEKLFFGSGTQLSVL.

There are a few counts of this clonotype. DNA of the CDR3: TGTGCCAGCAGCTTAGGAGGACAGGGGGGCTACGAGCAGTACTTC. Its translation: CASSLGGQGGYEQYF. V and J are TRBV11-2 and TRBJ2-7; 10 positions match TRBD1. CDR3 length: 15 residues. Germline CDR1 and CDR2: SGHAT and FQNNGV. V lost 1 base, J lost 3 bases, and 3 bases stayed unmatched. Based on the CDR3 plus reference TRBV11-2 and TRBJ2-7, the full variable domain is EAGVAQSPRYKIIEKRQSVAFWCNPISGHATLYWYQQILGQGPKLLIQFQNNGVVDDSQLPKDRFSAERLKGVDSTLKIQPAKLEDSAVYLCASSLGGQGGYEQYFGPGTRLTVT.

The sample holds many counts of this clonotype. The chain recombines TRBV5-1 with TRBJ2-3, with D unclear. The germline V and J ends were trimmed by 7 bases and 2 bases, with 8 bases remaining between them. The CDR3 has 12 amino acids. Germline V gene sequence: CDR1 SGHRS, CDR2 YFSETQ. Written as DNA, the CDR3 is TGCGCCAGCCGCGAAGACACAGATACGCAGTATTTT. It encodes CASREDTDTQYF.

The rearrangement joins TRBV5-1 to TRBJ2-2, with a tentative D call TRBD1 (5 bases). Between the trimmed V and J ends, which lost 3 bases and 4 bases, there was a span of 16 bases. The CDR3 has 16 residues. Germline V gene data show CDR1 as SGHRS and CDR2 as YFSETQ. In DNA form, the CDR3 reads TGCGCCAGCAGCTGGCCTATTGGACAAACCACCGGGGAGCTGTTTTTT. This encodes CASSWPIGQTTGELFF. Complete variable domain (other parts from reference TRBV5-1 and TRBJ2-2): KAGVTQTPRYLIKTRGQQVTLSCSPISGHRSVSWYQQTPGQGLQFLFEYFSETQRNKGNFPGRFSGRQFSNSRSEMNVSTLELGDSALYLCASSWPIGQTTGELFFGEGSRLTVL.

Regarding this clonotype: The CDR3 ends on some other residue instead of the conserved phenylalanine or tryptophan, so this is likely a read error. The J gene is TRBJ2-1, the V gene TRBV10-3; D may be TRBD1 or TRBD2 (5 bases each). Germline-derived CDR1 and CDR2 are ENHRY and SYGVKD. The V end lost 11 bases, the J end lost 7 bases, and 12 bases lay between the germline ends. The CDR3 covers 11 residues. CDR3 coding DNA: TGTGCCGTGGAGGCAGGGAATGAGCAGTTCTAC. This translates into CAVEAGNEQFY.

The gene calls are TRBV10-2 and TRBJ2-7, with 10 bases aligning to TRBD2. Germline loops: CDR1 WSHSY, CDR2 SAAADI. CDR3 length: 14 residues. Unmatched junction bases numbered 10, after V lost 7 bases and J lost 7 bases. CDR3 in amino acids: CASTLSGGPGEQYF. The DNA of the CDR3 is TGCGCCAGCACTCTTAGCGGGGGGCCGGGGGAGCAGTACTTC.

The CDR3 loop is CASIRTPYGIQYF. The CDR3 region has the DNA TGTGCCAGCATTCGGACGCCCTATGGGATTCAGTACTTC. The V gene is TRBV2, the J gene TRBJ2-4; D unclear. CDR1 is SNHLY and CDR2 is FYNNEI in the germline V gene. This CDR3 has 13 residues. V lost 7 bases and J 10 bases, leaving 17 bases between the germline ends.